This T cell receptor (beta chain) came from a study of T-cell memory formation after mild COVID-19. A single record per CDR3 protein comes from TCRdb applying MiXCR to the 5' RACE reads. The table has 500,000 to 600,000 distinct CDR3 sequences, roughly 18% seen once. This clonotype was observed many times. The germline CDR1 and CDR2 sequences are SEHNR and FQNEAQ (reference sequence). There are 17 residues in the CDR3. V was pared by 5 bases and J by 4 bases, with 8 bases of the junction left unmatched. This sequence joins TRBV7-9 and TRBJ2-2, with 12 bases aligning to TRBD2. The source of this sequence is an adult woman who had mild COVID-19 (a few samples of this study predate the infection). Cell type and time point are not known. Specimen: PBMCs or a T cell subset sorted from them (not recorded which). DNA for the CDR3: TGTGCCAGCAGCGGAGCTCGACTAGCGGGAGTCACCGGGGAGCTGTTTTTT. Protein: CASSGARLAGVTGELFF.